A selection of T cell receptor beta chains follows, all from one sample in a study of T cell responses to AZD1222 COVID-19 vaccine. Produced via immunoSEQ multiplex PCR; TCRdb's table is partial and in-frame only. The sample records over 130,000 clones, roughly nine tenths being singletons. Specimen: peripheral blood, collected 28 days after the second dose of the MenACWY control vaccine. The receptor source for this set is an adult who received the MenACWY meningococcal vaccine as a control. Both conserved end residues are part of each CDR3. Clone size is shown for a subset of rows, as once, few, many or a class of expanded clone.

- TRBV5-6 CASSLGYTEAFF
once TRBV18 CASSPGQTNQPQHF
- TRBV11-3 CASSLGGAGGHQETQYF
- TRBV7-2 CASRNRGRGEKLFF
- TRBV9 CASSVERRGQYSYEQYF
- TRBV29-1 CSVSGGSYTGELFF
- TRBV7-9 CASSSGQRELFF
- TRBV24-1 CATSLQRAIADTIYF
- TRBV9 CASSTGMGGQFF
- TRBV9 CASSVATVGMGEQFF
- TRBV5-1 CASSFTGDTGELFF
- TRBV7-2 CASSPGQHTGELFF
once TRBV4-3 CASSQEWDRGYGNTIYF
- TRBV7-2 CASSPRDRGYGYTF
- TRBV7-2 CASSIRGTGVPLGANVLTF
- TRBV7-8 CASSLGQGGVTDTQYF
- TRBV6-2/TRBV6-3 CASSNPQPQPQHF
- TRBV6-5 CASSYSTGTEAFF
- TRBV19 CATTGGGEQYF
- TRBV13 CASSQTPSRDIVYEQYF
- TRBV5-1 CASSLAARVNEQYF
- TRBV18 CASSPSGSGGNSPLHF
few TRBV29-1 CSVVGRSTEAFF
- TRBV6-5 CASSSGGSNQPQHF
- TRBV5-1 CASSPDRGPPDTQYF
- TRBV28 CASRGTGGHQPQHF
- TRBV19 CASLRDYTGELFF
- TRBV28 CASSFGNQPQHF
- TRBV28 CASSLPQWASKGYGYTF
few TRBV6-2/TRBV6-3 CASSTRDPSNQPQHF
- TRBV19 CASSSNDRPGNTIYF
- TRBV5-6 CASRKEGVGSNSPLHF
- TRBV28 CASSSFGRQGVYEQYF
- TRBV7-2 CASRAGTGDNQPQHF
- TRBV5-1 CASSPSGGGQGEGYTF
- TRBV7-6 CASSLEDRGGNTIYF
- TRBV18 CASSPTGPGTEAFF
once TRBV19 CATKDRGNQPQHF
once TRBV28 CASSWVAFNSGNTIYF
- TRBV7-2 CASSATGNNEQFF
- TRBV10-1 CASSDSTGAYEKLFF
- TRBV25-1 CASSGPGQGGEQYF
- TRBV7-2 CASSGQRAGVSNSPLHF
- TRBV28 CASLRDRGHSSYNSPLHF
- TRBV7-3 CASSWSGGAPGELFF
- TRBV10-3 CAISTSTVYNSGQFF
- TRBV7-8 CASSSTGTQETQYF
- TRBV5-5 CASSTDILVGQGQHF
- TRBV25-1 CASRASGSKGVGTDTQYF
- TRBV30 CAWTQQGGNEKLFF
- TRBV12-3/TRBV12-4 CASSLQGLVQYF
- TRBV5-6 CASSSKDRTTSSLNYGYTF
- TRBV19 CAGSRDRDTEAFF
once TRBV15 CATSRESGGVQPQHF
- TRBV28 CASRPTGPYGYTF
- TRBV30 CAWVQGAEGYTF